The sample holds a few counts of the clone carrying this T cell receptor beta chain. The antigen remains undetermined. CDR1 is KGHSH, CDR2 LQKENI, per germline. The CDR3 spans 13 residues. Trimming stripped 0 bases from V and 5 bases from J, with 7 bases between. TCRdb processed the 5' RACE reads anew with MiXCR; each CDR3 protein has one entry. The table has 600,000 to 850,000 distinct CDR3 sequences, 15% to 20% seen once. The data were obtained in a study of identical twins. Broader study findings: Donors were not followed over many years; analysis was cross-sectional. Because invariant MAIT and iNKT cells could be present, zero-insertion analyses could be partly confounded. Compared with models, monozygotic twins showed more out-of-frame TCR alpha sharing.

This sample was also put to use in a study of T cells expressing NK-cell markers.

This receptor was identified in a young woman in good health. The sample comprised PBMCs. The genes are TRBV18 and TRBJ1-1; the D is unclear. The CDR3 sequence: CASSPPKGTEAFF. The CDR3, as DNA: TGTGCCAGCTCACCACCTAAAGGGACTGAAGCTTTCTTT. The full variable domain, completed using reference TRBV18 and TRBJ1-1, is NAGVMQNPRHLVRRRGQEARLRCSPMKGHSHVYWYRQLPEEGLKFMVYLQKENIIDESGMPKERFSAEFPKEGPSILRIQQVVRGDSAAYFCASSPPKGTEAFFGQGTRLTVV.